The sequence of this T cell receptor (beta chain) was determined in a study of T cell responses to AZD1222 COVID-19 vaccine (dated by TCRdb to about 2021). About the investigation overall: A total of 233 trial participants underwent TCR sequencing, of whom about 210 received two doses of AZD1222 and around 26 received two doses of the MenACWY control vaccine. Trial participants were enrolled by age into 18-55, 56-69 and 70-plus year subgroups, with roughly 160, 29 and 62 TCR-sequenced participants respectively.

The CDR3 regions of human TCRbeta chains were analyzed by immunosequencing. In the authors' own workflow: TCRs in the repertoires were compared against a reference library of SARS-CoV-2-specific TCRs that had been generated with the MIRA antigen-specificity platform. Breadth was defined as the fraction of unique TCRs that were SARS-CoV-2-associated. Depth was defined as the fraction of total T cells that were SARS-CoV-2-associated. Using the MIRA data, each spike-specific TCR was mapped to the spike region that the TCR reacts to and placed in a CD4 or CD8 class. Log10-transformed breadth and depth values were compared by one-way ANOVA with Sidak's multiple comparisons tests. The source is immuneACCESS, and TCRdb retained only in-frame sequences with V and J called. Part of the clones is not carried over; for the studies checked, unresolved V genes explain less than half of this, and the remainder is unexplained. That table gives V, J and clone size, and the DNA gave D and trimming. Present in this sample are around 150,000 clones, around 92% of which were seen just once. The ten largest clones capture 3.5% to 4.5% of the sample.

Study-level results and caveats: Nearly half of unique spike-specific TCRs reportedly recognized epitopes outside regions mutated in the B.1.351 and B.1.1.7 variants. After two AZD1222 doses, spike-specific TCR breadth and depth were significantly higher than at day 0 and than in MenACWY recipients. Participants were mostly white British and included more females than males, and it was suggested by the authors that clonal diversity may have been underestimated. CD4 TCRs associated with the vaccine covered the entire spike protein, and the dominant responses were in regions 160-218 and 743-854. No day 14 peak-response samples were available, so repertoires were characterized only after the peak T cell response. The 56-69-year group was small, and its depth increase did not reach significance, likely because of low power. Conclusions about previously exposed vaccinees are limited because only six or seven AZD1222 recipients were SARS-CoV-2 seropositive at baseline.

In the paper's terms, the time point label means: about 28 days (+/-7) after the second vaccine dose. AZD1222 recipients whose second dose came at about 4 weeks and those whose second dose came at about 12 weeks were combined into one group, since spike-specific TCR depth and breadth did not differ between the two schedules. Vaccinee samples came from UK trials COV001 and COV002, including a single-blind randomized controlled phase 2/3 trial of AZD1222 (ChAdOx1 nCoV-19) in healthy adults. For TCRbeta chain sequencing, PBMC samples were collected from trial participants at day 0 and at day 28 after the second dose. With respect to this clone: What this receptor recognizes is not known. There are no base qualities to consult, and no much larger clone falls within one base.

The sequenced sample was peripheral blood, obtained 28 days after the second AZD1222 dose. This TCR was recovered from an adult who received the AZD1222 COVID-19 vaccine.

CDR3 sequence: CSVEDLADEAFF. DNA sequence: TGCAGCGTTGAAGATCTAGCGGATGAAGCTTTCTTT. The rearranged chain carries TRBV29-1 and TRBJ1-1, with the D gene uncertain. The germline V gene gives CDR1 as SQVTM and CDR2 as ANQGSEA. V is reduced by 0 bases and J by 7 bases, leaving a spacing of 9 bases between them. There are 12 amino acids in the CDR3, from cysteine to phenylalanine inclusive. The retained sequence is limited to the CDR3, 36 bases, with the frame set at the first base.